This TCR beta chain originates from a study of blood T cell repertoires in COVID-19 (dated by TCRdb to the early 2020s). General notes on the study: Collaborator samples came from the United States, Italy and Spain and covered acute and convalescent phases of COVID-19. Samples came from the ongoing ImmuneRACE study (first 160 participants) plus 1,254 subjects from 6 global collaborators. The repertoires were released in a freely available public database meant as a resource for research on the immune response to SARS-CoV-2. Subjects who had been exposed to COVID-19, were actively infected with it, or had recovered from it provided the deeply sampled blood TCRbeta repertoires that made up the dataset. The prospective study material was composed of cDNA or gDNA derived from T cells, B-cell-depleted T cells, or PBMCs. Where available, HLA class I and class II types were obtained from metadata supplied by the sample provider rather than from assay-based typing. A de-identified subject ID, COVID-19 status, age in years and sex were almost always included in the sample metadata. The investigation overall reported the following: The amount of clinical and demographic metadata varied by source and participant and was provided uncurated.

The CDR3 measures 13 amino acids from cysteine to phenylalanine. Just CDR3 DNA is preserved here, 39 bases in frame from base 1. At the junction V is shortened by 6 bases and J by 4 bases; bases outside the gene matches: 2. Via the germline V gene (reference sequence), CDR1 is LNHDA and CDR2 SQIVND. The immunoSEQ Assay, a bias-controlled multiplex PCR, was used to amplify TCRbeta CDR3 regions from genomic DNA. On the study's bioinformatics: Within the assay, amplification of reference gene primers was used to estimate how many nucleated cells each sample contained. To quantify the absolute abundance of each unique TCRbeta CDR3 rearrangement, sequence reads were collapsed and filtered. For each sample, productive Simpson clonality was calculated by taking the square root of Simpson's diversity index across productive rearrangements. In TCRdb, the immuneACCESS table is reduced to in-frame sequences with V and J assigned. These tables do not hold every clone; where another copy was compared, an unresolved V gene accounts for under half, and the others remain unexplained. From that table come the V and J calls and clone size; the DNA was used to work out D and trimming. This sample has about 95,000 clones in its table, and roughly 79% of those were observed once. The ten largest clones represent under 5% of the sample.

As regards this clone: Its cognate antigen has yet to be identified. No per-base quality is available; no much larger clone lies one base away.

In Seattle, one collaborating source enrolled patients while the infection was active and tracked those patients longitudinally over the course of disease. Each collaborating institution followed its own protocols to collect whole blood in K2EDTA tubes. For TCRbeta analysis, collaborators shipped samples in one of three forms: frozen whole blood, isolated PBMCs, or DNA extracted from either of those sample types. Sequenced input: peripheral blood. The chain employs TRBV19 and TRBJ2-3; 9 bases in the junction line up with TRBD2. The TCR sequence derives from an elderly man with COVID-19, enrolled during active disease. The CDR3 loop reads CASRGLASDTQYF. The sequenced DNA: TGTGCCAGTAGAGGACTAGCGTCAGATACGCAGTATTTT.